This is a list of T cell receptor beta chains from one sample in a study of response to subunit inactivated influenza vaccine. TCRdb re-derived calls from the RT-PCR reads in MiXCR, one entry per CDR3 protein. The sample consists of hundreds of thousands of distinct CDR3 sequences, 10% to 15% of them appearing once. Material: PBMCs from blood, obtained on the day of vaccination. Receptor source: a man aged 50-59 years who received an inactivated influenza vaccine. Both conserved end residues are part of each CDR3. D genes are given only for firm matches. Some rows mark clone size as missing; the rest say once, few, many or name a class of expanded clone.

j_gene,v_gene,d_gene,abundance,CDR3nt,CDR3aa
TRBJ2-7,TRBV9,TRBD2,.,TGTGCCAGCAGCGAGTCTAGCGGGCTCTCCTACGAGCAGTACTTC,CASSESSGLSYEQYF
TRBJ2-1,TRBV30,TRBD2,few,TGTGCCTGGAGTGGCGGGAGGGCCAACTACAATGAGCAGTTCTTC,CAWSGGRANYNEQFF
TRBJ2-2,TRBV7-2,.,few,TGTGCCAGCAGCTTAGGGGGTTCTGTCCCCGGGGAGCTGTTTTTT,CASSLGGSVPGELFF
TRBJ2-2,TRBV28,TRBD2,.,TGTGCCAGCAGTTACCAACTAGCGGGGCCCACCGGGGAGCTGTTTTTT,CASSYQLAGPTGELFF
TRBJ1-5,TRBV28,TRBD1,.,TGTGCCAGCGGGGGAAGGGGGCCAAATCAGCCCCAGCATTTT,CASGGRGPNQPQHF
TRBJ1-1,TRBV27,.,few,TGTGCCAGCGCGAGGGCAGACATGAACACTGAAGCTTTCTTT,CASARADMNTEAFF
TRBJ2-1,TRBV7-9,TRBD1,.,TGTGCCAGCAGACCAAATACAGGGGGCGGTGAGCAGTTCTTC,CASRPNTGGGEQFF
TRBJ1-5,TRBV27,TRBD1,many,TGTGCCAGCAGCCCCTCGGACAGGGGGCGTCAGCCCCAGCATTTT,CASSPSDRGRQPQHF
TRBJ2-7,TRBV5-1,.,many,TGTGCCAGCAGCTTGGAGGTCGGATCCTACGAGCAGTACTTC,CASSLEVGSYEQYF
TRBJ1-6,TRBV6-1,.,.,TGTGCCAGCAGTGAAGAACCCAGGAGCTCCTATAATTCACCCCTCCACTTT,CASSEEPRSSYNSPLHF
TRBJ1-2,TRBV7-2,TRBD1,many,TGTGCCAGCAGCTTAGATTTTTGGACAGGGAATGATGGCTACACCTTC,CASSLDFWTGNDGYTF
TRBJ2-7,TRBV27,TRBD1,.,TGTGCCAGCAGCATGACAGGGGGAATCCGGGTGCAGTACTTC,CASSMTGGIRVQYF
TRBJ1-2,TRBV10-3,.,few,TGTGCCATCAGTGAGACACCGCTGACTAACTATGGCTACACCTTC,CAISETPLTNYGYTF
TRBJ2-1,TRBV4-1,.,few,TGCGCCAGCAGCCAAGATGCCCTCGTACTAGGGAATGAGCAGTTCTTC,CASSQDALVLGNEQFF
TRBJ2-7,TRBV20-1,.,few,TGCAGTGCTAGAGATAGGCAGTACCTCTACGAGCAGTACTTC,CSARDRQYLYEQYF
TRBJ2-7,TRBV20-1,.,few,TGCAGTGCAATACGGCTGGACGGTATCTACAACGAGCAGTACTTC,CSAIRLDGIYNEQYF
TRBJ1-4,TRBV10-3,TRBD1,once,TGTGCCATCAGTGAAGCAGGGGGCTATGAAAAACTGTTTTTT,CAISEAGGYEKLFF
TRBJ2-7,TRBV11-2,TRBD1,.,TGTGCCAGCAGCTTAGTCAACACAGGGGCCTACGAGCAGTACTTC,CASSLVNTGAYEQYF
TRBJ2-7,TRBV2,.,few,TGTGCCAGCCACAGGGACTACGAGCAGTACTTC,CASHRDYEQYF
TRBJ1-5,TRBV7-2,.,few,TGTGCCAGCAGCTTAGAGCGACAGCCCGGGGTGACGCCCCAGCATTTT,CASSLERQPGVTPQHF
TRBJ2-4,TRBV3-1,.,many,TGTGCCAGCAGCCAAGGAGGAGGAGGGGGAAGGGACATTCAGTACTTC,CASSQGGGGGRDIQYF
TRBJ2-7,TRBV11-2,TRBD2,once,TGTGCCAGCAGCTTAGATAGAGGGGCTAGCGGGGGCCCCTACGAGCAGTACTTC,CASSLDRGASGGPYEQYF
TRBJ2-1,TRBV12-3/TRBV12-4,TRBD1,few,TGTGCCAGCACCGATACAGGGGGCGTCAATGAGCAGTTCTTC,CASTDTGGVNEQFF
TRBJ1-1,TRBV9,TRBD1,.,TGTGCCAGCAGCCCGACAGGGGAGGGCACTGAAGCTTTCTTT,CASSPTGEGTEAFF
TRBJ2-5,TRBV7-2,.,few,TGTGCCAGCAGCTCGGGGATTGTTCCCGGGCAAGAGACCCAGTACTTC,CASSSGIVPGQETQYF
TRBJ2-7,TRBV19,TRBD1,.,TGTGCCAGTAGTGGCCACGGAACGTGGACAGGGGGCTTCTACGAGCAGTACTTC,CASSGHGTWTGGFYEQYF
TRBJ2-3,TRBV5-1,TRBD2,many,TGCGCCAGCAGCTATGGCGTTGGAGGACTAGCGGGTATGGATACGCAGTATTTT,CASSYGVGGLAGMDTQYF
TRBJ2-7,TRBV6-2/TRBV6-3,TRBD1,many,TGTGCCAGCAGTTACTCGGCAGGGGGCTACGAGCAGTACTTC,CASSYSAGGYEQYF
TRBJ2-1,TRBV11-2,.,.,TGTGCCAGCAGCTTAGACCTAGTGAATGAGCAGTTCTTC,CASSLDLVNEQFF
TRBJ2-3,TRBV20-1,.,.,TGCAGTGCTACTTTCGGCAAACAGACGCAGTATTTT,CSATFGKQTQYF
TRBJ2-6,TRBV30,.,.,TGTGCCTGGAGTGGTGGGCGGACTTTCGTCTCTGGGGCCAACGTCCTGACTTTC,CAWSGGRTFVSGANVLTF